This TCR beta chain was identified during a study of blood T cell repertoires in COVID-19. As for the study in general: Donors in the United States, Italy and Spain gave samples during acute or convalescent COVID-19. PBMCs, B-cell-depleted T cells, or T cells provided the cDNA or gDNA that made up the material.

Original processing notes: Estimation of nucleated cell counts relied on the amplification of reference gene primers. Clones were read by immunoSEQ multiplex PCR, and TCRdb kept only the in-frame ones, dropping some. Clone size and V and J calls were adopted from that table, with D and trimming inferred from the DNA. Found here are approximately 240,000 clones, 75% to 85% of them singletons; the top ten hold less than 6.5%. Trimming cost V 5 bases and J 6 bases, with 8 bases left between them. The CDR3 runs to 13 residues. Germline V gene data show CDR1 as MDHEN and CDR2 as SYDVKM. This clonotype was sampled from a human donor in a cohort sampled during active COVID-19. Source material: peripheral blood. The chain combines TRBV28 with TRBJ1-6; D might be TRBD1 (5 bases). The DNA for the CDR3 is TGTGCCAGCAGTCAGACAGTTAATTCACCCCTCCACTTT. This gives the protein CASSQTVNSPLHF. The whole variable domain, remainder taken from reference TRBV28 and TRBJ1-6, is DVKVTQSSRYLVKRTGEKVFLECVQDMDHENMFWYRQDPGLGLRLIYFSYDVKMKEKGDIPEGYSVSREKKERFSLILESASTNQTSMYLCASSQTVNSPLHFGNGTRLTVT.